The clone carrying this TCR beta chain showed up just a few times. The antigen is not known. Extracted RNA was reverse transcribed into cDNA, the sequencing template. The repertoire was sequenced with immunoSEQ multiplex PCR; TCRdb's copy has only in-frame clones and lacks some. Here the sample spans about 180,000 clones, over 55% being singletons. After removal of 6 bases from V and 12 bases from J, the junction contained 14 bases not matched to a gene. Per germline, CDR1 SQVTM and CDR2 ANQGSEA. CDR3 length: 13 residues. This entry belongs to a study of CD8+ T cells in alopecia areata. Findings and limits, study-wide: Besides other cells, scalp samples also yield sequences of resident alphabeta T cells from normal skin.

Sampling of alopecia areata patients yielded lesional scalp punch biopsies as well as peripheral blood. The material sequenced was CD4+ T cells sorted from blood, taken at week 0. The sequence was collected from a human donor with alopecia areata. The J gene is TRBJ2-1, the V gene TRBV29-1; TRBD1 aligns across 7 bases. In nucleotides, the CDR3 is TGCAGCGTCATCAGGGGGTCGGGTGAAGGGCAGTTCTTC. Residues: CSVIRGSGEGQFF.